This T cell receptor beta chain appears in the sequencing data of a study of control samples from healthy donors and cancer patients. Losses at the gene ends were 3 bases for V and 2 bases for J; bases not matched to a gene: 15. The CDR3 covers 19 residues. Per the germline V gene, CDR1 is KGHDR and CDR2 is SFDVKD. Sequencing was performed with immunoSEQ multiplex PCR; in TCRdb, only in-frame clones are kept and a portion is missing. The repertoire holds some 100,000 clones, with 80% to 95% as singletons. Source material: blood. The chain carries TRBV24-1 and TRBJ2-1, with 7 positions matching TRBD1. This receptor was identified in a human donor in good health. The donor label of this sample is uncertain. CDR3 in amino acids: CATSDPNPTGTATYNEQFF. In nucleotides, the CDR3 is TGTGCCACCAGTGATCCGAACCCAACCGGGACAGCGACCTACAATGAGCAGTTCTTC.